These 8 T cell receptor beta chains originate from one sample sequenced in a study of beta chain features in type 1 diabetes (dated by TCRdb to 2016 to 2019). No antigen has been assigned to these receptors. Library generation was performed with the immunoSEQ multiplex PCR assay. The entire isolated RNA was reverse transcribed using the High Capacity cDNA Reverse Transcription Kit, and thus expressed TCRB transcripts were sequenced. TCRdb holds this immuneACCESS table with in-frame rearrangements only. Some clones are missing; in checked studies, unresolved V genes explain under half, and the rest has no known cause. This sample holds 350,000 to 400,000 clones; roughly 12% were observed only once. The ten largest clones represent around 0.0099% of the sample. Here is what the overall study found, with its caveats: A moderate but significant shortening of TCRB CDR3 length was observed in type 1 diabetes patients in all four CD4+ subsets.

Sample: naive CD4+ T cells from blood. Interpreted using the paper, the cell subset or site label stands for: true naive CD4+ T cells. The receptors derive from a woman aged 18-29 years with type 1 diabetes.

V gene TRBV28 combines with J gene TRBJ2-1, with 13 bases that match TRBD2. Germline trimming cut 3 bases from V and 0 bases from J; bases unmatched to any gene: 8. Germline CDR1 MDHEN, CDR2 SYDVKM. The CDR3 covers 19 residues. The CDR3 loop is CASSLLPGTSGASYNEQFF. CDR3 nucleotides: TGTGCCAGCAGTTTGCTCCCCGGGACTAGCGGGGCCTCCTACAATGAGCAGTTCTTC.

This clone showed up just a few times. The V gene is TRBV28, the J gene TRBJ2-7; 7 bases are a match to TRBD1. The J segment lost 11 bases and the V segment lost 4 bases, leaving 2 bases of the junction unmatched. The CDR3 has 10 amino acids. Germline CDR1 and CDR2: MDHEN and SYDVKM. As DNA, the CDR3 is TGTGCCAGCAGTTCCGGGACAGAGTACTTC. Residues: CASSSGTEYF.

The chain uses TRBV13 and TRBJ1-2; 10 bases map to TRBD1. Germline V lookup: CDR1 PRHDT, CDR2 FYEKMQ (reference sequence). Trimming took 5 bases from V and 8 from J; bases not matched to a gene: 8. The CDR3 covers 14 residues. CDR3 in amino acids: CASSLETGGAGYTF. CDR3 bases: TGTGCCAGCAGCCTAGAGACAGGGGGCGCAGGCTACACCTTC.

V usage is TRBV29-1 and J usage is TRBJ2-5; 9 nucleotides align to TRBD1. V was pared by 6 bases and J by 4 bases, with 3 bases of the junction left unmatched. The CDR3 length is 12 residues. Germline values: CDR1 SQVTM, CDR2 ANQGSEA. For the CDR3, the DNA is TGCAGCGTCGACAGGGGGATAGAGACCCAGTACTTC. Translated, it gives CSVDRGIETQYF.

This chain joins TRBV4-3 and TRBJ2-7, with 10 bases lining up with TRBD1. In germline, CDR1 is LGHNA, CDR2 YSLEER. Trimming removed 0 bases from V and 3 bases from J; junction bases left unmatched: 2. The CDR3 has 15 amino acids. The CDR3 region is CASSQEGQGIYEQYF. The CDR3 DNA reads TGCGCCAGCAGCCAAGAGGGACAGGGGATCTACGAGCAGTACTTC.

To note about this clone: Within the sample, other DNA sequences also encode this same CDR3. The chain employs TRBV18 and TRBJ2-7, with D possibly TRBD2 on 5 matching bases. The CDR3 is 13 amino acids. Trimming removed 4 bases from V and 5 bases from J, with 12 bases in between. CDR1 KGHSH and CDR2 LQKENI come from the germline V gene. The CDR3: CASSRRGGDEQYF. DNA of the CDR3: TGTGCCAGCTCACGGCGAGGAGGAGACGAGCAGTACTTC. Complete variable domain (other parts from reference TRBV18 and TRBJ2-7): NAGVMQNPRHLVRRRGQEARLRCSPMKGHSHVYWYRQLPEEGLKFMVYLQKENIIDESGMPKERFSAEFPKEGPSILRIQQVVRGDSAAYFCASSRRGGDEQYFGPGTRLTVT.

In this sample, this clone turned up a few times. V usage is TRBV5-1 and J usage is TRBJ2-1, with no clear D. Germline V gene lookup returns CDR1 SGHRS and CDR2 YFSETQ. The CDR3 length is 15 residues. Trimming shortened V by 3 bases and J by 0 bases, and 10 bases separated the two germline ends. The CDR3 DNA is TGCGCCAGCAGCTCGGGTTGGAGCTCCTACAATGAGCAGTTCTTC. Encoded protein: CASSSGWSSYNEQFF.

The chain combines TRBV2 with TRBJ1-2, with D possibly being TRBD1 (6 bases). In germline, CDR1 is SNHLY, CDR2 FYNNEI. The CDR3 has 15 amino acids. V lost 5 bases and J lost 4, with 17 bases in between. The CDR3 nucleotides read TGTGCCAGCAGTCCCGAGGACAGTTGGGGCTATGGCTACACCTTC. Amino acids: CASSPEDSWGYGYTF.